A single sample is the source of the 18 T cell receptor beta chains below, sequenced in a study of breast tumors, draining lymph nodes, adjacent tissues. One entry per CDR3 protein, called by TCRdb with MiXCR from the multiplex PCR reads. The sample records 200,000 or so distinct CDR3 sequences, roughly 31% being singletons. The lymph nodes were axillary draining lymph nodes from breast cancer patients. The sequencing input was axillary lymph node tissue. Source of these receptors: a female donor with breast cancer. Some clones in this sample may be carry-over from other donors' samples.

This clonotype occurred a few times. As DNA, the CDR3 is TGCGCCAGCAGCCACGGGAGGGGAACGGGGGACATTCAGTACTTC. It translates to CASSHGRGTGDIQYF. The chain combines TRBV4-1 with TRBJ2-4; 8 bases are a match to TRBD2. The CDR3 sequence is 15 residues long. The germline V gene encodes CDR1 MGHRA and CDR2 YSYEKL. V dropped 3 bases and J dropped 8; count of bases not matched to a gene: 9.

Remarks on this clonotype: A clone one base away is much larger, so this may be a read error. The V gene is TRBV6-5, the J gene TRBJ2-3, with 9 bases aligning to TRBD1. V lost 10 bases to trimming and J lost 3 bases; unmatched junction nucleotides: 11. The CDR3 consists of 15 residues. CDR1 and CDR2 (germline): MNHEY, SVGAGI. The CDR3 DNA reads as TGTGCCACCCAGACCACTGGGACAGGGACAGATACGCAGTATTTT. Amino acid sequence: CATQTTGTGTDTQYF.

V usage is TRBV30 and J usage is TRBJ2-1, with 12 bases matching TRBD2. The CDR3 runs to 17 residues. Germline V gene sequence: CDR1 GTSNPN, CDR2 SVGIG (reference sequence). V dropped 1 base and J dropped 7; count of bases not matched to a gene: 11. The CDR3 is CAWSATFRLAGDNEQFF. The CDR3 DNA reads TGTGCCTGGAGTGCGACCTTTAGACTAGCGGGAGATAATGAGCAGTTCTTC. Combining the CDR3 with reference TRBV30 and TRBJ2-1 gives the whole variable domain SQTIHQWPATLVQPVGSPLSLECTVEGTSNPNLYWYRQAAGRGLQLLFYSVGIGQISSEVPQNLSASRPQDRQFILSSKKLLLSDSGFYLCAWSATFRLAGDNEQFFGPGTRLTVL.

This clonotype came up many times. The V gene is TRBV5-1, the J gene TRBJ2-3; TRBD2 matches 12 bases. The CDR3 loop spans 20 amino acids. The germline CDR1 and CDR2 sequences are SGHRS and YFSETQ. The V and J ends lost 4 bases and 0 bases, in that order; junction bases with no gene match: 15. CDR3: CASSLALAGGRPTSTDTQYF. Here the CDR3 DNA reads TGCGCCAGCAGCCTGGCACTAGCGGGGGGCCGCCCAACTAGCACAGATACGCAGTATTTT.

This clonotype was observed many times. The chain links TRBV7-8 to TRBJ2-5; tentatively, D is TRBD1 (6 bases). In germline, CDR1 is SGHVS, CDR2 FQNEAQ. Trimming removed 3 bases at V and 5 bases at J, with 13 bases between. The CDR3 is made up of 14 amino acids. Here the CDR3 reads CASSLGALRETQYF. In DNA form, the CDR3 reads TGTGCCAGCAGCTTGGGGGCCCTCAGGGAGACCCAGTACTTC.

For this clonotype: This sequence may be a read error, since a much larger clone differs from it by one base. V and J are TRBV12-3 or TRBV12-4 and TRBJ2-7; 8 nucleotides match TRBD2. The junction had 4 bases not matched to a gene; V was cut back by 3 bases and J by 0 bases. The CDR3 totals 15 residues. The CDR3 bases are TGTGCCAGCAGTTTCTCCGGGACTAGCTCCTACGAGCAGTACTTC. This codes for CASSFSGTSSYEQYF.

The chain links TRBV7-9 to TRBJ2-1; D is possibly TRBD1 or TRBD2 (7 bases each). V was shortened by 5 bases and J by 7 bases, with 18 bases between the two germline ends. The CDR3 consists of 15 residues. Germline V gene sequence: CDR1 SEHNR, CDR2 FQNEAQ (reference sequence). CDR3 nucleotide sequence: TGTGCCAGCAGCGAACAGGGGAGGGCAACTAATGAGCAGTTCTTC. This translates into CASSEQGRATNEQFF.

This clonotype was picked up many times. V usage is TRBV5-1 and J usage is TRBJ2-1, with 7 bases identical to TRBD2. V shed 7 bases and J 3 bases; nucleotides not matched to a gene: 1. This CDR3 comprises 12 residues. Germline loops: CDR1 SGHRS, CDR2 YFSETQ. The CDR3 bases are TGCGCCAGCGGGGGGGGCTACAATGAGCAGTTCTTC. Its protein is CASGGGYNEQFF. Looking up the rest from reference TRBV5-1 and TRBJ2-1 gives the full variable domain: KAGVTQTPRYLIKTRGQQVTLSCSPISGHRSVSWYQQTPGQGLQFLFEYFSETQRNKGNFPGRFSGRQFSNSRSEMNVSTLELGDSALYLCASGGGYNEQFFGPGTRLTVL.

This sequence joins TRBV5-5 and TRBJ2-7; 8 bases match TRBD2. CDR1 and CDR2 from the germline V gene are SGHKS and YYEKEE (reference sequence). After removal of 4 bases from V and 7 bases from J, the junction contained 10 bases not matched to a gene. The CDR3 totals 14 residues. The CDR3 sequence is CASSAGGGAGEQYF. CDR3 sequence (DNA): TGTGCCAGCAGCGCGGGGGGCGGGGCAGGGGAGCAGTACTTC.

The sample holds a few counts of this clonotype. A single base separates this from a much larger clone, so it may be a read error. This chain joins TRBV6-5 and TRBJ1-2, with D uncertain. Germline CDR1 is MNHEY and CDR2 is SVGAGI. This CDR3 contains 13 residues. Trimming cost V 7 bases and J 0 bases, with 9 bases left between them. The CDR3 bases are TGTGCCAGCACGCCATCCTCTAACTATGGCTACACCTTC. Its translation is CASTPSSNYGYTF.

The V call is TRBV29-1, the J call TRBJ2-3; tentatively, D is TRBD2 (6 bases). This CDR3 has 13 amino acids. V gave up 0 bases and J gave up 11 bases, with 15 bases separating them. CDR1 is SQVTM, CDR2 ANQGSEA, per germline. The DNA of the CDR3 is TGCAGCGTTGAAGAGGGGCGGGGCGGCGAGCAGTATTTT. Its protein product is CSVEEGRGGEQYF.

This clonotype was detected many times. CDR3 coding DNA: TGTGCCTCCAAGAGGGGCGGGGGGGGCACCGGGGAGCTGTTTTTT. Its protein product is CASKRGGGGTGELFF. This rearrangement joins TRBV11-2 to TRBJ2-2; 9 nucleotides line up with TRBD2. Losses at the gene ends were 11 bases for V and 4 bases for J; bases not matched to a gene: 11. Germline values: CDR1 SGHAT, CDR2 FQNNGV. This CDR3 comprises 15 residues. Full variable domain (outside the CDR3, taken from reference TRBV11-2 and TRBJ2-2): EAGVAQSPRYKIIEKRQSVAFWCNPISGHATLYWYQQILGQGPKLLIQFQNNGVVDDSQLPKDRFSAERLKGVDSTLKIQPAKLEDSAVYLCASKRGGGGTGELFFGEGSRLTVL.

This clonotype was counted at least ten times. V and J are TRBV3-1 and TRBJ2-1; the D gene is possibly TRBD2 (5 bases). The CDR3 spans 12 residues. Germline lookup yields CDR1 LGHDT and CDR2 YNNKEL (reference sequence). V dropped 6 bases and J dropped 6 bases, with 9 bases sitting between them. The CDR3 nucleotides read TGTGCCAGCAGTCAGAGCGGCAATGAGCAGTTCTTC. Residues: CASSQSGNEQFF.

This clonotype was recorded at least ten times. This sequence joins TRBV20-1 and TRBJ2-5; 9 bases fit TRBD2. The CDR3 totals 15 residues. Trimming removed 5 bases from V and 5 bases from J; junction bases left unmatched: 12. From germline, CDR1 is DFQATT and CDR2 SNEGSKA (reference sequence). CDR3 DNA sequence: TGCAGTGCTGAATGGCGGGGGGGAGCTGGGGAGACCCAGTACTTC. Residues: CSAEWRGGAGETQYF.

This clonotype was picked up a small number of times. The V call is TRBV7-2, the J call TRBJ1-6; weak D call: TRBD1 (5 bases). Per the germline V gene, CDR1 is SGHTA and CDR2 is FQGNSA. V dropped 2 bases and J dropped 14 bases, with 10 bases sitting between them. The CDR3 length is 12 residues. CDR3 DNA: TGTGCCAGCAGCTTAACGGGGGTTACCCTCCACTTT. Amino acids: CASSLTGVTLHF. Full variable domain (remainder filled in from reference TRBV7-2 and TRBJ1-6): GAGVSQSPSNKVTEKGKDVELRCDPISGHTALYWYRQSLGQGLEFLIYFQGNSAPDKSGLPSDRFSAERTGGSVSTLTIQRTQQEDSAVYLCASSLTGVTLHFGNGTRLTVT.

Worth noting for this clonotype: With a much larger clone just one base away, this may be a read error. The genes are TRBV30 and TRBJ2-5, with 10 bases identical to TRBD1. This CDR3 is built from 13 residues. Germline CDR1 GTSNPN, CDR2 SVGIG (reference sequence). This chain's CDR3 is CASWDRGQEIQYF. CDR3 sequence (DNA): TGTGCCTCGTGGGACAGGGGTCAAGAGATCCAGTACTTC.

This clonotype appeared many times. This rearrangement joins TRBV7-2 to TRBJ2-1; possibly TRBD1 for D (6 bases). This CDR3 comprises 17 residues. Trimming cost V 1 base and J 10 bases, with 23 bases left between them. CDR1 is SGHTA, CDR2 FQGNSA, per germline. This CDR3 reads CASSLDLRTAGSSEQFF. In DNA form, the CDR3 reads TGTGCCAGCAGCTTAGATCTCCGGACAGCCGGATCTAGCGAGCAGTTCTTC.

This clonotype was recorded at least ten times. The rearrangement links TRBV5-6 to TRBJ2-7, with TRBD1 matching 11 bases. Germline assignment: CDR1 SGHDT and CDR2 YYEEEE. V shed 6 bases, J shed 7 bases, and the junction held 21 bases outside the gene matches. The CDR3 has 18 residues. The CDR3 sequence is CASTLLWDRGFRWGEQYF. The CDR3, as DNA: TGTGCCAGCACCCTTCTTTGGGACAGGGGGTTTAGATGGGGGGAGCAGTACTTC.